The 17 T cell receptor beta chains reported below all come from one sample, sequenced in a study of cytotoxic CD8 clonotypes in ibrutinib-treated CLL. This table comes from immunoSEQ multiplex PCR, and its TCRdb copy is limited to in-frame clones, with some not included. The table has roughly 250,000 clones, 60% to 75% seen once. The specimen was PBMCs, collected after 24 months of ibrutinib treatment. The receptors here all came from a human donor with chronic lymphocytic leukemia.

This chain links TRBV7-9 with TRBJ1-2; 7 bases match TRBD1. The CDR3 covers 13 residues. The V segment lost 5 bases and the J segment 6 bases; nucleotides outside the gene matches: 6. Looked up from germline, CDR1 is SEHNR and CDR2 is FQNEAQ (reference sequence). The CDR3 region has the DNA TGTGCCAGCAGCACGACAGGGTTTAATGGCTACACCTTC. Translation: CASSTTGFNGYTF. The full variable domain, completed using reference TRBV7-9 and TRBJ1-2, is DTGVSQNPRHKITKRGQNVTFRCDPISEHNRLYWYRQTLGQGPEFLTYFQNEAQLEKSRLLSDRFSAERPKGSFSTLEIQRTEQGDSAMYLCASSTTGFNGYTFGSGTRLTVV.

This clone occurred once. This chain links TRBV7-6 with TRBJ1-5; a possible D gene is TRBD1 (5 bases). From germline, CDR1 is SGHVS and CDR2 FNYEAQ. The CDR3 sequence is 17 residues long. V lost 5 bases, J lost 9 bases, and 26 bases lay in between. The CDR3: CASSNGIPGQGPWPQHF. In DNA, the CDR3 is TGTGCCAGCAGCAACGGGATACCGGGCCAGGGCCCCTGGCCCCAGCATTTT.

CDR3 region: CASSPGDNEAFF. The CDR3 DNA reads as TGTGCCAGCAGCCCGGGGGATAATGAAGCTTTCTTT. The chain is built from TRBV7-9 and TRBJ1-1; D is perhaps TRBD1 (5 bases). The CDR3 consists of 12 residues. Between the trimmed V and J ends, which lost 5 bases and 7 bases, there was a span of 11 bases. Germline V lookup: CDR1 SEHNR, CDR2 FQNEAQ (reference sequence).

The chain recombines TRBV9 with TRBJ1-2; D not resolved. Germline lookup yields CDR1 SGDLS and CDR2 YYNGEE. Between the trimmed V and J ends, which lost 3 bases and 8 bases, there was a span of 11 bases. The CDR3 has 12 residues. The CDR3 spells CASSGLKEGYTF. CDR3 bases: TGTGCCAGCAGCGGTCTTAAGGAGGGCTACACCTTC.

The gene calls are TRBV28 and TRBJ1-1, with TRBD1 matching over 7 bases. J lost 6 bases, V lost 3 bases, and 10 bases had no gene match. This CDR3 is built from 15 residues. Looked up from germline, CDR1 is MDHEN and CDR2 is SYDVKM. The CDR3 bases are TGTGCCAGCAGTTTGGGCAGGGGGAACAGAGCTGAAGCTTTCTTT. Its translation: CASSLGRGNRAEAFF.

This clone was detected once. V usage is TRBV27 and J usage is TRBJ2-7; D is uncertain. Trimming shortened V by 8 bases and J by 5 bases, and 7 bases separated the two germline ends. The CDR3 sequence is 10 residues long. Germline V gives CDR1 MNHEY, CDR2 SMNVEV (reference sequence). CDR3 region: CASGSDEQYF. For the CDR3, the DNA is TGTGCCAGCGGGTCCGACGAGCAGTACTTC.

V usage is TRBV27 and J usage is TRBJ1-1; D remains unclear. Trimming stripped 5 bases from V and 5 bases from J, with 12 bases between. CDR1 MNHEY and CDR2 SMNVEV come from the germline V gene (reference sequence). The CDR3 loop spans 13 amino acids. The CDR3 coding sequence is TGTGCCAGCAGTCTAGGACGGTTTACTGAAGCTTTCTTT. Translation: CASSLGRFTEAFF.

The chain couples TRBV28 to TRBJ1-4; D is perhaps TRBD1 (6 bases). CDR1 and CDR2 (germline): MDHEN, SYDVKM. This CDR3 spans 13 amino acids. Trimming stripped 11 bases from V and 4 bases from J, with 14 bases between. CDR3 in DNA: TGTGCCGCTCAGACAGGAGTTAATGAAAAACTGTTTTTT. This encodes CAAQTGVNEKLFF.

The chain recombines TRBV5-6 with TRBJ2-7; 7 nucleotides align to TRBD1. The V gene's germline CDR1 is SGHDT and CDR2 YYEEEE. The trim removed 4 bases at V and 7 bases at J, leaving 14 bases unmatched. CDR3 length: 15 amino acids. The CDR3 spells CASSGLGTVTSEQYF. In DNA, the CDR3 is TGTGCCAGCAGCGGCCTGGGGACAGTAACTTCGGAGCAGTACTTC.

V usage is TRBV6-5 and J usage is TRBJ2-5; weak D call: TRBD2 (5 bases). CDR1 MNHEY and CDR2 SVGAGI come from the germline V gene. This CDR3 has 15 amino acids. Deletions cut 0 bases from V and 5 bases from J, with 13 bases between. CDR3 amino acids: CASSYSYAGGETQYF. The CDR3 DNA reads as TGTGCCAGCAGTTACTCCTATGCGGGCGGGGAGACCCAGTACTTC.

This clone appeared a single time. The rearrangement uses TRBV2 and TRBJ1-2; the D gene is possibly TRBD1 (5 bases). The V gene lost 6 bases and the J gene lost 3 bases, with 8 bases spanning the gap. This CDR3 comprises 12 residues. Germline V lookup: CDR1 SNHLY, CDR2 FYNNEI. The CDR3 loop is CASRGDHYGYTF. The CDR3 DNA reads TGTGCCAGCAGAGGGGATCACTATGGCTACACCTTC.

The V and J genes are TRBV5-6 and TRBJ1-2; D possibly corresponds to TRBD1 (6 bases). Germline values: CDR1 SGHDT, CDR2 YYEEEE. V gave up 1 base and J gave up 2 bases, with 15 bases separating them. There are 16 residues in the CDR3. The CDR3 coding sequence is TGTGCCAGCAGCTTGACGTGGACAGCAGAAAACTATGGCTACACCTTC. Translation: CASSLTWTAENYGYTF.

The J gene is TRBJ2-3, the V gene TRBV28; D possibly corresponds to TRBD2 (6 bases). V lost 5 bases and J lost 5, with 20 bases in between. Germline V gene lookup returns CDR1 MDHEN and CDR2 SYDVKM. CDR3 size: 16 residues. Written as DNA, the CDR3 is TGTGCCAGCAGTAATCTCGGGAGTCGAGGCCGAGATACGCAGTATTTT. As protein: CASSNLGSRGRDTQYF. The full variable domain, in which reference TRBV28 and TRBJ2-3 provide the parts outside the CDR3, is DVKVTQSSRYLVKRTGEKVFLECVQDMDHENMFWYRQDPGLGLRLIYFSYDVKMKEKGDIPEGYSVSREKKERFSLILESASTNQTSMYLCASSNLGSRGRDTQYFGPGTRLTVL.

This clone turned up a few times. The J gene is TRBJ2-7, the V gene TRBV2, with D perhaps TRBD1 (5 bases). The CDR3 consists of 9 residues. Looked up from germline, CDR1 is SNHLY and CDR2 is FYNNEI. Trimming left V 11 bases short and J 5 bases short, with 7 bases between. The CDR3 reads CAAGNEQYF. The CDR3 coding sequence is TGTGCCGCAGGGAACGAGCAGTACTTC.

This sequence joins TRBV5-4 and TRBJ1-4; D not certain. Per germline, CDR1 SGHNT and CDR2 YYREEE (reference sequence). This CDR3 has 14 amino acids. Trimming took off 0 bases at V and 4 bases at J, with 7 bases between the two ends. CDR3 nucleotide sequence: TGTGCCAGCAGCTTGGTGTCAGATAATGAAAAACTGTTTTTT. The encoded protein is CASSLVSDNEKLFF.

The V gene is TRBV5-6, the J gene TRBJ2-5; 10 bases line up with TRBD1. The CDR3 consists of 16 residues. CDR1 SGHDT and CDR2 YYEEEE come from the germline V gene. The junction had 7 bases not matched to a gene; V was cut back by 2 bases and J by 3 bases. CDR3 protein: CASSFLGQGEEETQYF. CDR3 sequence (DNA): TGTGCCAGCAGCTTCCTCGGACAGGGGGAAGAAGAGACCCAGTACTTC. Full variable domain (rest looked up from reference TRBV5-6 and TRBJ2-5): DAGVTQSPTHLIKTRGQQVTLRCSPKSGHDTVSWYQQALGQGPQFIFQYYEEEERQRGNFPDRFSGHQFPNYSSELNVNALLLGDSALYLCASSFLGQGEEETQYFGPGTRLLVL.

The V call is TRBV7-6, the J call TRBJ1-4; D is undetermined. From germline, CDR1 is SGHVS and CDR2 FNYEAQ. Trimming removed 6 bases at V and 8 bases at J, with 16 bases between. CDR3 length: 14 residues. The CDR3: CASRLGWSEEKLFF. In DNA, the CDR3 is TGTGCCAGCAGACTAGGATGGTCAGAGGAAAAACTGTTTTTT.